This TCR beta chain was identified in a study of T cells in Graves' hyperthyroidism and ophthalmopathy. This clonotype appeared many times. RNA transcripts gave rise to amplified TCR beta CDR3 regions. TCR CDR3 regions were first amplified by RT-PCR with HTBI primers. A single record per CDR3 protein comes from TCRdb applying MiXCR to the multiplex PCR reads. The sample holds about 840,000 distinct CDR3 sequences, 38% seen once. It was uncontrolled infection, other autoimmune disease, pregnancy or lactation that excluded patients. V was clipped by 8 bases and J by 3 bases, with 14 bases between them. Germline CDR1 and CDR2: SNHLY and FYNNEI. CDR3 size: 14 residues.

V gene TRBV2 combines with J gene TRBJ1-3; tentatively, D is TRBD1 (5 bases). The sequenced sample consisted of blood. The receptor was isolated from a man aged 18-30 years with Graves' hyperthyroidism. The CDR3 DNA is TGTGCCAGCCGGCGGGACCTGGGTGGAAACACCATATATTTT. As protein: CASRRDLGGNTIYF.